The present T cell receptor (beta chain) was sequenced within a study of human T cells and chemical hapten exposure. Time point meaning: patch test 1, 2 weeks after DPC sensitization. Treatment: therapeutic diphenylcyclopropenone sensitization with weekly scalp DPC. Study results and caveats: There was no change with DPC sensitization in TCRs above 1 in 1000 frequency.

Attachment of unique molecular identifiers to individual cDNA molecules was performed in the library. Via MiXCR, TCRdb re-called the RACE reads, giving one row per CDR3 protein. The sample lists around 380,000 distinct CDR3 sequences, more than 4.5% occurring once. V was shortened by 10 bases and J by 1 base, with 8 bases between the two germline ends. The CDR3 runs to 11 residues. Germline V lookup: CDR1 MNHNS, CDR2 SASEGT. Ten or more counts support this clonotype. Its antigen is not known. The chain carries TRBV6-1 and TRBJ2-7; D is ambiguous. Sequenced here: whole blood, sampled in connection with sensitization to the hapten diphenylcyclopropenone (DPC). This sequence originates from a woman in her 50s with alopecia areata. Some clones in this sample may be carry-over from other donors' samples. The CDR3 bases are TGTGCCACCCGGCCTTCCTACGAGCAGTACTTC. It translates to CATRPSYEQYF.